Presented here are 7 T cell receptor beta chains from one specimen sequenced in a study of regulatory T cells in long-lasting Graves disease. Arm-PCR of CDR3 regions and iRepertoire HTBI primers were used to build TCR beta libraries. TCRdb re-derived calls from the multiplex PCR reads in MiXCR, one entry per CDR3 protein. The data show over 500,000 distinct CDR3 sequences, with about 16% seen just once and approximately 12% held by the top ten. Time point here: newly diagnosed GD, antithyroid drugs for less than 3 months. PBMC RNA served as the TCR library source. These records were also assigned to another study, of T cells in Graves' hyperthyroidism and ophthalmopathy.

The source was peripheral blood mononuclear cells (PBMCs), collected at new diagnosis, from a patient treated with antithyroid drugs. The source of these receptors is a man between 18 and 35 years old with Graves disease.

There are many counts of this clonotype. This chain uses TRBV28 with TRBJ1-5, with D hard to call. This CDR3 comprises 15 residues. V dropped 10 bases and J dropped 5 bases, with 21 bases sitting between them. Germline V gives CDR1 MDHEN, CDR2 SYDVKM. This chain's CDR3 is CATGKLQRTDQPQHF. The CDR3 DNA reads TGTGCCACCGGAAAACTACAGAGGACGGATCAGCCCCAGCATTTT.

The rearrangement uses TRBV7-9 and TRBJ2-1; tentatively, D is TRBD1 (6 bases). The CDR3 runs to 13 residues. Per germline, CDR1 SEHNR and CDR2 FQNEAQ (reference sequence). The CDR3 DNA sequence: TGTGCTTGGGGGTCCAGGGGAAACAATGAGCAGTTCTTC. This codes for CAWGSRGNNEQFF.

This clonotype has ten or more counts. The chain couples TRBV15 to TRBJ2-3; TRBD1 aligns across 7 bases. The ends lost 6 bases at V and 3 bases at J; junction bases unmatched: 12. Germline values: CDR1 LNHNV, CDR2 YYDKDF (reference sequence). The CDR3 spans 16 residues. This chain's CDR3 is CATSHYNDRVTDTQYF. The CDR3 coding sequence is TGTGCCACCAGTCATTATAACGACAGGGTAACAGATACGCAGTATTTT.

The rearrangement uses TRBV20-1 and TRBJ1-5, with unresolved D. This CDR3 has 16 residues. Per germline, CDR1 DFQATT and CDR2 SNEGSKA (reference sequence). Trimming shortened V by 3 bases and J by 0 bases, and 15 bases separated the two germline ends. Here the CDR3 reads CSASVAVWNSNQPQHF. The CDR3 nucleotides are TGCAGTGCTAGTGTGGCAGTTTGGAATAGCAATCAGCCCCAGCATTTT.

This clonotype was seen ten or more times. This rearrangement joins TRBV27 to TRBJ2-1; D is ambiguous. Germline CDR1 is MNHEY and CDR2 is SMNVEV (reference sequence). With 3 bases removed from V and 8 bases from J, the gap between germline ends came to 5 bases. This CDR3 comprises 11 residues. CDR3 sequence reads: CASSFGYEQFF. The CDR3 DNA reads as TGTGCCAGCAGTTTTGGTTATGAGCAGTTCTTC.

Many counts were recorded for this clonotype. The CDR3 bases are TGTGCCAGCAGTTCTTTGGGGGCCATGAACACTGAAGCTTTCTTT. It specifies CASSSLGAMNTEAFF. The rearrangement uses TRBV6-9 and TRBJ1-1; weak D call: TRBD1 (6 bases). This CDR3 has 15 amino acids. V lost 4 bases, J lost 0 bases, and 12 bases lay in between. Germline V lookup: CDR1 MNHGY, CDR2 SVAAGI.

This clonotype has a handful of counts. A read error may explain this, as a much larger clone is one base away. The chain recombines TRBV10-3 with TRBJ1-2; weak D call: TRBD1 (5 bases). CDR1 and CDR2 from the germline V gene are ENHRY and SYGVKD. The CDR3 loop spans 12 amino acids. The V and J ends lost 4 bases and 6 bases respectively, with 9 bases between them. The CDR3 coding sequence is TGTGCCATCAGTGCGGACAAGGATGGCTACACCTTC. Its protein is CAISADKDGYTF.